One T cell receptor beta chain is described in this entry. Across 18 months, stable Graves' hyperthyroidism was marked by no progression to ophthalmopathy. Amplified TCR beta CDR3 regions came from RNA transcripts. TCR CDR3 regions were first amplified by RT-PCR with HTBI primers. Via MiXCR, TCRdb re-called the multiplex PCR reads, giving one row per CDR3 protein. The sample carries 340,000 or so distinct CDR3 sequences, 18% recorded once. The CDR3 is made up of 16 amino acids. Germline V gene lookup returns CDR1 MNHNS and CDR2 SASEGT. V was shortened by 6 bases and J by 3 bases, with 19 bases between the two germline ends. These data originate in a study of T cells in Graves' hyperthyroidism and ophthalmopathy.

This TCR came from a woman in her fifties or sixties with Graves' hyperthyroidism. The chain has TRBV6-1 and TRBJ2-3, with a weak D call TRBD2 (6 bases). Sequenced input: blood. CDR3 sequence: CASRDIGLSGTDTQYF. The CDR3 DNA sequence: TGTGCCAGCAGGGATATTGGACTATCGGGGACAGATACGCAGTATTTT.